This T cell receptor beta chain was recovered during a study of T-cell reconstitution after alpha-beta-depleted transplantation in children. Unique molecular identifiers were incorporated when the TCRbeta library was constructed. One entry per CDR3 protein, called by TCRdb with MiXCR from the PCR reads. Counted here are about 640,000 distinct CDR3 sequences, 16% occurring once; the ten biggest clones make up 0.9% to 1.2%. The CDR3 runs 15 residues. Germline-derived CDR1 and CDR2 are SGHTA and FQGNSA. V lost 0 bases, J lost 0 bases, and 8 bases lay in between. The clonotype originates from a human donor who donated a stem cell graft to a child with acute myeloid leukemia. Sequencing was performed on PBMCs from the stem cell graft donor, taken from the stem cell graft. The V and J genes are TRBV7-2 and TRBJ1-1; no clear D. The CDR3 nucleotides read TGTGCCAGCAGCTTAGCAGAGTGGGTGAACACTGAAGCTTTCTTT. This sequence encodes CASSLAEWVNTEAFF.